These 20 T cell receptor beta chains were all obtained from the same sample, sequenced in a study of human T cells and chemical hapten exposure (dated by TCRdb to the early 2020s). The library was produced with RACE. The sequencer listed for this sample is NextSeq 500. Starting from the raw public reads, TCRdb applied fastp trimming at Q25, assembled clones with MiXCR and retained in-frame beta chains. Every CDR3 protein is listed once, alongside the most common genes and DNA of its rows. Within this sample are about 130,000 distinct CDR3 sequences, with about 9.4% of them counted one time only. Together, the top ten hold under 2% of the sample. The time point label, as the study defines it: healthy volunteer bleed at 2 weeks. Total RNA was extracted from unfractionated whole blood that had been collected in Tempus Blood RNA tubes. Sequenced input: whole blood. The receptors were sampled from a male donor in good health. Some clones in this sample may be carry-over from other donors' samples.

This clonotype has at least ten counts. This chain uses TRBV29-1 with TRBJ1-1, with 8 bases fitting TRBD1. The CDR3 spans 12 residues. The germline gives CDR1 SQVTM, CDR2 ANQGSEA. Trimming removed 7 bases from V and 1 base from J; junction bases left unmatched: 2. The CDR3 bases are TGCAGCGCCGGACAGGGGAACACTGAAGCTTTCTTT. Amino acids: CSAGQGNTEAFF.

This clonotype was seen ten or more times. The gene calls are TRBV4-3 and TRBJ2-3; TRBD2 matches at 7 bases. This CDR3 is 16 amino acids long. The germline V gene has CDR1 LGHNA and CDR2 YSLEER. The V and J ends lost 4 bases and 4 bases, in that order; junction bases with no gene match: 11. The CDR3 DNA follows: TGCGCCAGCAGCCCTTCCGAGCGGGGAGGGCCAGATACGCAGTATTTT. It is translated as CASSPSERGGPDTQYF.

The V and J genes are TRBV3-1 and TRBJ2-3; D not certain. The CDR3 sequence is 14 residues long. Looked up from germline, CDR1 is LGHDT and CDR2 is YNNKEL (reference sequence). V lost 1 base, J lost 2 bases, and 7 bases lay in between. Written as DNA, the CDR3 is TGTGCCAGCAGCCAAGTGGGAAACACAGATACGCAGTATTTT. Its translation: CASSQVGNTDTQYF.

This clonotype was seen repeatedly, ten times or more. The CDR3 sequence: CASSQVVGKFFSGANVLTF. Written as DNA, the CDR3 is TGTGCCAGCAGCCAAGTGGTGGGGAAGTTTTTCTCTGGGGCCAACGTCCTGACTTTC. This rearrangement joins TRBV14 to TRBJ2-6; no reliable D call. This CDR3 region has 19 residues. Per germline, CDR1 SGHDN and CDR2 FVKESK. Trimming took off 1 base at V and 0 bases at J, with 16 bases between the two ends.

This clonotype has a count of ten or more. This chain links TRBV29-1 with TRBJ2-3; maybe TRBD2 (5 bases). The V gene's germline CDR1 is SQVTM and CDR2 ANQGSEA. Trimming took off 3 bases at V and 6 bases at J, with 16 bases between the two ends. This CDR3 contains 14 residues. The CDR3 coding sequence is TGCAGCGTTGATACTATGGGAGCCGGGGATACGCAGTATTTT. The encoded protein is CSVDTMGAGDTQYF.

This clonotype was seen a few times. V usage is TRBV12-3 or TRBV12-4 and J usage is TRBJ1-1, with 10 nucleotides matching TRBD1. The CDR3 has 13 residues. Trimming took 6 bases from V and 6 from J; bases not matched to a gene: 4. CDR3 amino acids: CASRPGTGAEAFF. The CDR3 coding sequence is TGTGCCAGCAGGCCGGGGACAGGGGCTGAAGCTTTCTTT.

The sample holds a few counts of this clonotype. J is TRBJ2-5 and V is TRBV5-1; 8 nucleotides match TRBD1. V shed 1 base, J shed 4 bases, and the junction held 9 bases outside the gene matches. The CDR3 extends over 16 amino acids. Germline V gene data show CDR1 as SGHRS and CDR2 as YFSETQ. The CDR3 is CASSLRVRGLTETQYF. CDR3 nucleotide sequence: TGCGCCAGCAGCTTGAGGGTCAGGGGGCTGACAGAGACCCAGTACTTC.

This clonotype was seen only a few times. The chain employs TRBV10-3 and TRBJ2-7, with TRBD2 as a possible D gene (6 bases). Per the germline V gene, CDR1 is ENHRY and CDR2 is SYGVKD. Between the trimmed V and J ends, which lost 3 bases and 4 bases, there was a span of 13 bases. The CDR3 spans 14 residues. The CDR3, as DNA: TGTGCCATCAGTGAAACGGGAGAAGGATACGAGCAGTACTTC. Translation: CAISETGEGYEQYF.

The chain links TRBV3-1 to TRBJ2-7; 7 positions match TRBD2. V lost 2 bases, J lost 5 bases, and 9 bases stayed unmatched. The CDR3 length is 15 residues. Germline loops: CDR1 LGHDT, CDR2 YNNKEL (reference sequence). CDR3 sequence: CASSQKTGLTNEQYF. CDR3 DNA: TGTGCCAGCAGCCAAAAGACGGGACTAACGAACGAGCAGTACTTC.

The chain uses TRBV12-3 or TRBV12-4 and TRBJ1-1; maybe TRBD1 (5 bases). This CDR3 has 15 residues. V lost 3 bases to trimming and J lost 7 bases, with 18 bases between them. The CDR3, as DNA: TGTGCCAGCAGTTTGCTGGAGTTTATTGACAGTGAAGCTTTCTTT. The encoded protein is CASSLLEFIDSEAFF.

The V gene is TRBV21-1, the J gene TRBJ2-2; the table's D gene call, TRBD1, was not cross checked with the DNA. TRBV21-1 is listed as a pseudogene. This CDR3 is 16 amino acids long. The CDR3 sequence: CASSLGGDKNTGELFF. CDR3 coding DNA: TGTGCCAGCAGTTTGGGGGGGGACAAGAACACCGGGGAGCTGTTTTTT.

The table lists this clonotype with a count of one. V gene TRBV6-5 combines with J gene TRBJ2-3; 13 nucleotides match TRBD2. Germline-derived CDR1 and CDR2 are MNHEY and SVGAGI. J lost 0 bases, V lost 0 bases, and 9 bases had no gene match. CDR3 length: 20 residues. The CDR3 region has the DNA TGTGCCAGCAGTTACTCGAGTTTAACTAGCGGGGGGGAAAGCACAGATACGCAGTATTTT. Its protein is CASSYSSLTSGGESTDTQYF.

The V call is TRBV30, the J call TRBJ1-1; no definite D call. Germline CDR1 is GTSNPN and CDR2 is SVGIG (reference sequence). The germline V and J ends were trimmed by 4 bases and 0 bases, with 9 bases remaining between them. CDR3 length equals 13 residues. The CDR3 sequence: CAWMRLLNTEAFF. The CDR3 DNA is TGTGCCTGGATGAGGCTTTTGAACACTGAAGCTTTCTTT.

Only a few counts were recorded for this clonotype. The rearrangement joins TRBV9 to TRBJ1-1; the D is unclear. Between the trimmed V and J ends, which lost 0 bases and 4 bases, there was a span of 13 bases. The germline V gene has CDR1 SGDLS and CDR2 YYNGEE. The CDR3 totals 15 residues. The CDR3 DNA sequence: TGTGCCAGCAGCGTAGGGACGGGTATTAGCACTGAAGCTTTCTTT. Translated: CASSVGTGISTEAFF.

This clonotype was detected ten times or more. CDR3 DNA sequence: TGTGCCAGCACCGCCGCCGGGACGGCGAACACCGGGGAGCTGTTTTTT. Translating gives CASTAAGTANTGELFF. V gene TRBV28 combines with J gene TRBJ2-2, with D perhaps being TRBD1 or TRBD2 (5 bases each). This CDR3 contains 16 residues. Trimming took off 7 bases at V and 0 bases at J, with 15 bases between the two ends. In germline, CDR1 is MDHEN, CDR2 SYDVKM.

This clonotype was picked up many times. The J gene is TRBJ2-3, the V gene TRBV7-6, with 8 bases fitting TRBD1. Trimming cost V 5 bases and J 4 bases; bases outside gene matches: 5. There are 14 residues in the CDR3. The germline CDR1 and CDR2 sequences are SGHVS and FNYEAQ. In DNA form, the CDR3 reads TGTGCCAGCAGCGCCAGGGGGCGCGCAGATACGCAGTATTTT. It translates to CASSARGRADTQYF.

The sample holds a few counts of this clonotype. V usage is TRBV2 and J usage is TRBJ2-1, with a tentative D call TRBD1 (7 bases). Germline V gives CDR1 SNHLY, CDR2 FYNNEI. V dropped 7 bases and J dropped 8 bases, with 9 bases sitting between them. The CDR3 covers 11 residues. The CDR3, as DNA: TGTGCCAGCACCAGGGGGGATGAGCAGTTCTTC. This gives the protein CASTRGDEQFF.

This clonotype was picked up a small number of times. This chain uses TRBV6-5 with TRBJ2-7; D gene uncertain. The CDR3 extends over 13 amino acids. Trimming pared 0 bases from V and 7 bases from J, leaving 10 bases between. Germline V gives CDR1 MNHEY, CDR2 SVGAGI. The CDR3 sequence: CASSYSRRNEQYF. CDR3 bases: TGTGCCAGCAGTTACTCGAGAAGAAATGAGCAGTACTTC.

In its sample, this clonotype was seen many times. The J gene is TRBJ1-6, the V gene TRBV25-1; D perhaps matches TRBD1 (6 bases). The CDR3 contains 15 residues. Germline V gene data show CDR1 as MGHDK and CDR2 as SYGVNS. The V gene lost 1 base and the J gene lost 7 bases, with 11 bases spanning the gap. CDR3 DNA: TGTGCCAGCAGTGAATCGGGGGGCAAGAATTCACCCCTCCACTTT. Its protein is CASSESGGKNSPLHF.

About this clonotype: A read error is possible here, since a much larger clone lies one base away. The chain couples TRBV7-9 to TRBJ2-1; 8 nucleotides align to TRBD2. The CDR3 spans 14 residues. Germline V gene data show CDR1 as SEHNR and CDR2 as FQNEAQ (reference sequence). Unmatched junction bases numbered 12, after V lost 8 bases and J lost 9 bases. The CDR3 protein is CASRGALADIEQFF. The CDR3, as DNA: TGTGCCAGCCGGGGAGCACTAGCGGACATTGAGCAGTTCTTC. Full variable domain (outside the CDR3, taken from reference TRBV7-9 and TRBJ2-1): DTGVSQNPRHKITKRGQNVTFRCDPISEHNRLYWYRQTLGQGPEFLTYFQNEAQLEKSRLLSDRFSAERPKGSFSTLEIQRTEQGDSAMYLCASRGALADIEQFFGPGTRLTVL.